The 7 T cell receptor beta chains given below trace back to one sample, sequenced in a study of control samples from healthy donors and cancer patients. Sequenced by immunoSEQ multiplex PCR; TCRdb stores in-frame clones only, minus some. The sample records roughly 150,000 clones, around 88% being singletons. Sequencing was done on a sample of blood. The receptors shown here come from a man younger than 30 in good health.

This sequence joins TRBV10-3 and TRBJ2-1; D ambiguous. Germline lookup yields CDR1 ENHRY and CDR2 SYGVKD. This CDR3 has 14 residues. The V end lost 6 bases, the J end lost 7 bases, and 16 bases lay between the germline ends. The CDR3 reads CAIRDEHRENEQFF. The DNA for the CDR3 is TGTGCCATCAGGGACGAGCACCGAGAGAATGAGCAGTTCTTC.

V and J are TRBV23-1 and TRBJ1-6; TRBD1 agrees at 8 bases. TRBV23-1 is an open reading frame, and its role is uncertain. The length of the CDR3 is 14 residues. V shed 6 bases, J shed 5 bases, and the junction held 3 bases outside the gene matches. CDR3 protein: CASSRDRHNSPLHF. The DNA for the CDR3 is TGCGCCAGCAGCCGGGACAGGCATAATTCACCCCTCCACTTT.

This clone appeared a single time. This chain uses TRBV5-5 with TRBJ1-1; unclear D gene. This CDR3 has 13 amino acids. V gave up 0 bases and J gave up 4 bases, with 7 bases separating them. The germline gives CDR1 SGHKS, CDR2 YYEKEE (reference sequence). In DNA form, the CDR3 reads TGTGCCAGCAGCTTGGTGGTGGTCACTGAAGCTTTCTTT. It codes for CASSLVVVTEAFF. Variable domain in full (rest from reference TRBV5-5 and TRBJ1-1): DAGVTQSPTHLIKTRGQQVTLRCSPISGHKSVSWYQQVLGQGPQFIFQYYEKEERGRGNFPDRFSARQFPNYSSELNVNALLLGDSALYLCASSLVVVTEAFFGQGTRLTVV.

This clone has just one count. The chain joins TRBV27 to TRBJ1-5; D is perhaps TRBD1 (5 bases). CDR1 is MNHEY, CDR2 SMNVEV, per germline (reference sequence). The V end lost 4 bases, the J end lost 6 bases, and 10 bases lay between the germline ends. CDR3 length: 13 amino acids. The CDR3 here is CASSWGSGQPQHF. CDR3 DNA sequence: TGTGCCAGCAGTTGGGGCAGCGGTCAGCCCCAGCATTTT.

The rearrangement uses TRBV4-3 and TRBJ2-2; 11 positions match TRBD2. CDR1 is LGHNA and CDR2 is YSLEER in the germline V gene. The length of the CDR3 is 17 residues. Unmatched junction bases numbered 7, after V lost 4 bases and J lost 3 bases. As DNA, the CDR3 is TGCGCCAGCAGCCGAGTAGCGGGGGGGCAGGACACCGGGGAGCTGTTTTTT. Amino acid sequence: CASSRVAGGQDTGELFF.

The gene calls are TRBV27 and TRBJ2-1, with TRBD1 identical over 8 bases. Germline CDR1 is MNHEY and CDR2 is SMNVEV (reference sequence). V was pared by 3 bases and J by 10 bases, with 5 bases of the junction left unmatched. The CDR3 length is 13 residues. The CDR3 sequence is CASSFERDREQFF. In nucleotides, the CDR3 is TGTGCCAGCAGTTTTGAAAGGGACAGGGAGCAGTTCTTC.

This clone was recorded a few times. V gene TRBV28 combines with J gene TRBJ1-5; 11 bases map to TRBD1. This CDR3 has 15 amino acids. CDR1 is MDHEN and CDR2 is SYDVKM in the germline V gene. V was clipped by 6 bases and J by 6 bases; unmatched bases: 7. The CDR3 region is CASRHRDRGSQPQHF. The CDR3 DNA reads TGTGCCAGCAGACACCGGGACAGGGGGAGTCAGCCCCAGCATTTT.